The 30 T cell receptor beta chains in this list originate from one sample, sequenced in a study of T cell responses to AZD1222 COVID-19 vaccine. TCRdb keeps only in-frame clones here, not all; method: immunoSEQ multiplex PCR. The profile shows approximately 180,000 clones, around nine tenths of them singletons. Material: peripheral blood, obtained 28 days after the second dose of the MenACWY control vaccine. These receptors were taken from an adult who received the MenACWY meningococcal vaccine as a control.

This chain connects TRBV6-1 to TRBJ2-1; D might be TRBD1 (7 bases). The V gene lost 3 bases and the J gene lost 10 bases, with 25 bases spanning the gap. The CDR3 spans 17 residues. Germline V gives CDR1 MNHNS, CDR2 SASEGT. The CDR3 region is CASSESLRRTGGTEQFF. For the CDR3, the DNA is TGTGCCAGCAGTGAGAGCTTAAGAAGGACAGGCGGGACCGAGCAGTTCTTC.

The count of this clone is one. Other DNA variants within this sample encode the same CDR3. The V gene is TRBV3-1 (or the pseudogene TRBV3-2), the J gene TRBJ1-5; D gene unclear. CDR1 and CDR2 (germline): LGHDT, YNNKEL (reference sequence). V shed 0 bases and J shed 4 bases, with 4 bases lying between them. The CDR3 has 13 amino acids. CDR3 loop: CASSQDKNQPQHF. The CDR3 nucleotides read TGTGCCAGCAGCCAAGATAAAAATCAGCCCCAGCATTTT.

This chain uses TRBV19 with TRBJ2-1; D is unclear. The germline V gene encodes CDR1 LNHDA and CDR2 SQIVND (reference sequence). V was clipped by 3 bases and J by 10 bases, with 13 bases between them. The CDR3 sequence is 13 residues long. CDR3 region: CASSMSPDFEQFF. CDR3 sequence (DNA): TGTGCCAGTAGTATGAGTCCTGACTTCGAGCAGTTCTTC.

The V gene is TRBV15, the J gene TRBJ2-7; no definite D call. The V and J ends lost 0 bases and 11 bases respectively, with 11 bases between them. The CDR3 covers 12 residues. From germline, CDR1 is LNHNV and CDR2 YYDKDF (reference sequence). The CDR3 DNA sequence: TGTGCCACCAGCAGAGATCCGGGCCCGGAGTACTTC. Protein sequence: CATSRDPGPEYF.

This clone is a singleton in its sample. The chain links TRBV7-9 to TRBJ2-2; tentatively, D is TRBD2 (6 bases). V dropped 4 bases and J dropped 4 bases, with 16 bases sitting between them. The CDR3 covers 16 residues. Germline V gene lookup returns CDR1 SEHNR and CDR2 FQNEAQ (reference sequence). The CDR3: CASSSSAVVGTGELFF. For the CDR3, the DNA is TGTGCCAGCAGCTCTAGCGCGGTAGTGGGCACCGGGGAGCTGTTTTTT.

The V and J genes are TRBV27 and TRBJ1-4; perhaps TRBD1 as D (6 bases). The germline gives CDR1 MNHEY, CDR2 SMNVEV (reference sequence). V was trimmed by 3 bases and J by 8 bases, leaving 10 bases between them. The CDR3 runs 13 residues. This CDR3 is CASSFQGNEKLFF. Here the CDR3 DNA reads TGTGCCAGCAGTTTCCAGGGGAACGAAAAACTGTTTTTT.

This chain joins TRBV2 and TRBJ2-3, with D tentatively TRBD1 (6 bases). Germline assignment: CDR1 SNHLY and CDR2 FYNNEI. V was shortened by 4 bases and J by 1 base, with 12 bases between the two germline ends. This CDR3 contains 15 residues. The CDR3 sequence: CASSGGRGGTDTQYF. The CDR3 DNA reads as TGTGCCAGCAGTGGTGGCAGGGGCGGCACAGATACGCAGTATTTT. Variable domain in full (rest from reference TRBV2 and TRBJ2-3): EPEVTQTPSHQVTQMGQEVILRCVPISNHLYFYWYRQILGQKVEFLVSFYNNEISEKSEIFDDQFSVERPDGSNFTLKIRSTKLEDSAMYFCASSGGRGGTDTQYFGPGTRLTVL.

This clone appeared a single time. J is TRBJ1-3 and V is TRBV25-1; D is unresolved. Trimming left V 5 bases short and J 1 base short, with 21 bases between. Looked up from germline, CDR1 is MGHDK and CDR2 is SYGVNS. The CDR3 covers 18 residues. This CDR3 reads CASSTLPGWGVSGNTIYF. The DNA of the CDR3 is TGTGCCAGCAGTACTCTTCCGGGGTGGGGTGTTTCTGGAAACACCATATATTTT.

V and J are TRBV19 and TRBJ1-1, with D perhaps TRBD1 (5 bases). The CDR3 is made up of 16 amino acids. The germline gives CDR1 LNHDA, CDR2 SQIVND (reference sequence). V was clipped by 1 base and J by 4 bases, with 16 bases between them. CDR3 nucleotide sequence: TGTGCCAGTAGTATAGGATGGAGCAGGGAGGGCACTGAAGCTTTCTTT. It encodes CASSIGWSREGTEAFF.

The genes are TRBV6-2 or TRBV6-3 and TRBJ1-5; D ambiguous. The CDR3 has 12 amino acids. Germline assignment: CDR1 MNHEY and CDR2 SVGEGT. With 2 bases removed from V and 7 bases from J, the gap between germline ends came to 6 bases. CDR3: CASSYVGQPQHF. The CDR3 DNA sequence: TGTGCCAGCAGTTACGTGGGACAGCCCCAGCATTTT.

The chain employs TRBV11-3 and TRBJ2-3, with 8 bases matching TRBD2. Germline V CDR1 and CDR2: SGHNT, YENEEA. The CDR3 consists of 14 residues. CDR3 DNA: TGTGCTTCGAAAGATCCGGGAGGGGCAGATACGCAGTATTTT. Protein product: CASKDPGGADTQYF.

CDR3 bases: TGTGCCAGCAGCTTCAAGGGAGCAGATACGCAGTATTTT. Amino acid sequence: CASSFKGADTQYF. This chain connects TRBV5-4 to TRBJ2-3; possibly TRBD2 for D (5 bases). This CDR3 spans 13 amino acids. The germline CDR1 and CDR2 sequences are SGHNT and YYREEE (reference sequence). The V end was cut by 2 bases, the J end by 4 bases, with 8 bases between.

V usage is TRBV25-1 and J usage is TRBJ1-3; a possible D gene is TRBD1 (5 bases). The CDR3 loop spans 15 amino acids. Trimming shortened V by 2 bases and J by 5 bases, and 13 bases separated the two germline ends. Germline V gene data show CDR1 as MGHDK and CDR2 as SYGVNS. The CDR3 coding sequence is TGTGCCAGCAGTGAAGGCAGGGCGTTTAGAAACACCATATATTTT. This translates into CASSEGRAFRNTIYF.

The genes are TRBV19 and TRBJ2-7; weak D call: TRBD2 (6 bases). Germline CDR1 and CDR2: LNHDA and SQIVND (reference sequence). The V end lost 0 bases, the J end lost 3 bases, and 9 bases lay between the germline ends. The CDR3 is 14 amino acids. The CDR3 spells CASSIDPGSYEQYF. In DNA form, the CDR3 reads TGTGCCAGTAGTATAGATCCCGGGAGCTACGAGCAGTACTTC.

The chain uses TRBV7-9 and TRBJ1-4; 8 positions agree with TRBD1. The germline V gene has CDR1 SEHNR and CDR2 FQNEAQ (reference sequence). With V trimmed by 5 bases and J by 6 bases, 5 bases remained unmatched. The length of the CDR3 is 14 residues. The CDR3 sequence: CASSPGTGDEKLFF. Here the CDR3 DNA reads TGTGCCAGCAGCCCCGGGACAGGTGATGAAAAACTGTTTTTT.

The chain has TRBV6-2 or TRBV6-3 and TRBJ2-5; the match to TRBD2 covers 10 bases. Per germline, CDR1 MNHEY and CDR2 SVGEGT. CDR3 length: 15 amino acids. V trimming: 2 bases; J trimming: 7 bases; junction bases outside the gene matches: 7. In nucleotides, the CDR3 is TGTGCCAGCAGTTACAGGCTAGCGGGAGTTCCGACCCAGTACTTC. Residues: CASSYRLAGVPTQYF.

The V call is TRBV7-2, the J call TRBJ2-7; 12 bases match TRBD1. J was trimmed by 6 bases and V by 7 bases; bases with no gene match: 10. This CDR3 comprises 15 residues. The germline CDR1 and CDR2 sequences are SGHTA and FQGNSA. The CDR3 sequence is CASTFPGQGAVEQYF. CDR3 in DNA: TGTGCCAGCACATTTCCGGGACAGGGGGCCGTCGAGCAGTACTTC.

The chain couples TRBV14 to TRBJ1-2; no firm D call. Trimming left V 1 base short and J 4 bases short, with 10 bases between. The germline CDR1 and CDR2 sequences are SGHDN and FVKESK. The length of the CDR3 is 14 residues. The DNA for the CDR3 is TGTGCCAGCAGCCAAGTAACGGGCCCCTATGGCTACACCTTC. Translated, it gives CASSQVTGPYGYTF. The variable domain in full, with the rest retrieved from reference TRBV14 and TRBJ1-2, is EAGVTQFPSHSVIEKGQTVTLRCDPISGHDNLYWYRRVMGKEIKFLLHFVKESKQDESGMPNNRFLAERTGGTYSTLKVQPAELEDSGVYFCASSQVTGPYGYTFGSGTRLTVV.

The table lists this clone with a few counts. The chain is built from TRBV7-9 and TRBJ1-5; possibly TRBD1 for D (6 bases). Germline CDR1 is SEHNR and CDR2 is FQNEAQ (reference sequence). This CDR3 contains 13 residues. Deletions cut 5 bases from V and 6 bases from J, with 11 bases between. This chain's CDR3 is CASSPTGGQPQHF. The DNA of the CDR3 is TGTGCCAGCAGCCCGACAGGCGGTCAGCCCCAGCATTTT. Looking up the rest from reference TRBV7-9 and TRBJ1-5 gives the full variable domain: DTGVSQNPRHKITKRGQNVTFRCDPISEHNRLYWYRQTLGQGPEFLTYFQNEAQLEKSRLLSDRFSAERPKGSFSTLEIQRTEQGDSAMYLCASSPTGGQPQHFGDGTRLSIL.

The chain employs TRBV5-1 and TRBJ1-5, with 7 bases aligning to TRBD1. J lost 4 bases, V lost 4 bases, and 11 bases had no gene match. The CDR3 spans 16 residues. Germline lookup yields CDR1 SGHRS and CDR2 YFSETQ. The CDR3 sequence is CASSQGDSLGNQPQHF. The CDR3 bases are TGCGCCAGCAGCCAGGGGGACAGCCTAGGAAATCAGCCCCAGCATTTT.

This clone was observed once. This chain links TRBV5-6 with TRBJ2-5, with 9 positions matching TRBD1. Germline V lookup: CDR1 SGHDT, CDR2 YYEEEE. The CDR3 length is 16 residues. The ends lost 0 bases at V and 5 bases at J; junction bases unmatched: 8. The CDR3 coding sequence is TGTGCCAGCAGCTTGGCCGGACAGGGGAGGGGGGAGACCCAGTACTTC. It translates to CASSLAGQGRGETQYF.

The chain carries TRBV25-1 and TRBJ1-2; D possibly corresponds to TRBD1 (5 bases). Germline CDR1 is MGHDK and CDR2 is SYGVNS. CDR3 length equals 13 residues. V lost 7 bases to trimming and J lost 8 bases, with 17 bases between them. DNA of the CDR3: TGTGCCAGCACCAAGGAAGGAGGGGACGGCTACACCTTC. This codes for CASTKEGGDGYTF.

This chain uses TRBV9 with TRBJ1-2; 9 positions agree with TRBD1. The CDR3 loop spans 15 amino acids. The germline V gene encodes CDR1 SGDLS and CDR2 YYNGEE. J lost 6 bases, V lost 3 bases, and 9 bases had no gene match. The CDR3: CASSGFRDRVHGYTF. For the CDR3, the DNA is TGTGCCAGCAGCGGATTTCGGGACAGGGTACATGGCTACACCTTC.

The chain combines TRBV5-1 with TRBJ2-7; TRBD1 aligns across 9 bases. The CDR3 is made up of 15 amino acids. With V trimmed by 3 bases and J by 5 bases, 9 bases remained unmatched. The germline V gene has CDR1 SGHRS and CDR2 YFSETQ. The CDR3 reads CASSWGPGQGNEQYF. CDR3 nucleotide sequence: TGCGCCAGCAGCTGGGGGCCGGGACAGGGAAACGAGCAGTACTTC. Combining the CDR3 with reference TRBV5-1 and TRBJ2-7 gives the whole variable domain KAGVTQTPRYLIKTRGQQVTLSCSPISGHRSVSWYQQTPGQGLQFLFEYFSETQRNKGNFPGRFSGRQFSNSRSEMNVSTLELGDSALYLCASSWGPGQGNEQYFGPGTRLTVT.

The chain employs TRBV19 and TRBJ2-3, with TRBD2 as a possible D gene (6 bases). V lost 7 bases and J lost 4, with 12 bases in between. CDR3 size: 13 residues. Per germline, CDR1 LNHDA and CDR2 SQIVND (reference sequence). The chain's CDR3 is CASTSGGPDTQYF. The CDR3 coding sequence is TGTGCCAGTACCTCAGGAGGGCCAGATACGCAGTATTTT. Variable domain in full (rest from reference TRBV19 and TRBJ2-3): DGGITQSPKYLFRKEGQNVTLSCEQNLNHDAMYWYRQDPGQGLRLIYYSQIVNDFQKGDIAEGYSVSREKKESFPLTVTSAQKNPTAFYLCASTSGGPDTQYFGPGTRLTVL.

This sequence joins TRBV18 and TRBJ2-1, with D possibly being TRBD2 (6 bases). Germline V gives CDR1 KGHSH, CDR2 LQKENI. V shed 3 bases and J shed 7 bases, with 16 bases lying between them. This CDR3 has 15 amino acids. In nucleotides, the CDR3 is TGTGCCAGCTCACCTCTCAGGGAGGTTGCGAATGAGCAGTTCTTC. It yields the protein CASSPLREVANEQFF.

The chain joins TRBV30 to TRBJ2-5; D possibly corresponds to TRBD1 (5 bases). V was pared by 0 bases and J by 1 base, with 9 bases between. Per germline, CDR1 GTSNPN and CDR2 SVGIG (reference sequence). The CDR3 length is 14 residues. The CDR3 is CAWSVQGPQETQYF. The CDR3 DNA reads as TGTGCCTGGAGTGTTCAGGGCCCCCAAGAGACCCAGTACTTC.

V gene TRBV20-1 combines with J gene TRBJ2-7; D perhaps matches TRBD1 (5 bases). Trimming removed 3 bases from V and 3 bases from J, with 9 bases in between. Germline loops: CDR1 DFQATT, CDR2 SNEGSKA (reference sequence). The CDR3 spans 12 residues. The CDR3, as DNA: TGCAGTGCTAGTGGTCAGGGCTACGAGCAGTACTTC. This translates into CSASGQGYEQYF.

The CDR3 DNA is TGTGCCAGCAGTTCAAAACCAGGGGATATGGCTGAAAAACTGTTTTTT. Translating gives CASSSKPGDMAEKLFF. The V gene is TRBV28, the J gene TRBJ1-4; possible D gene TRBD1, 6 bases. The CDR3 runs 16 residues. Trimming removed 4 bases at V and 7 bases at J, with 19 bases between. Germline values: CDR1 MDHEN, CDR2 SYDVKM.

The gene calls are TRBV11-3 and TRBJ2-1, with D hard to call. The length of the CDR3 is 13 residues. Germline V gives CDR1 SGHNT, CDR2 YENEEA. The ends were cut back, 0 bases at V and 8 bases at J, with 8 bases in the middle. CDR3 residues: CASSLDVQDEQFF. CDR3 sequence (DNA): TGTGCCAGCAGCTTAGATGTACAAGATGAGCAGTTCTTC.